The T cell receptor (beta chain) under discussion was sequenced for a study of PD-1 blockade in classical Hodgkin lymphoma. Study background: Patients were infused with nivolumab 3 mg/kg every 2 weeks.

The junction had 3 bases not matched to a gene; V was cut back by 0 bases and J by 2 bases. This CDR3 comprises 15 residues. The germline V gene encodes CDR1 SGHRS and CDR2 YFSETQ. Note on this clone: Its target is not known.

The time point: cycle 4 day 1 (C4D1), after about 6 weeks of nivolumab. Brentuximab vedotin exposure varied among the patients, all of whom had relapsed after autologous stem cell transplantation. Findings and caveats of the study: At baseline, newly diagnosed patients reportedly showed less TCR diversity than healthy donors. By cycle point C4D1, TCR diversity had risen significantly in CD4+ cells (but not CD8+ cells). The study found complete responders had baseline diversity similar to newly diagnosed patients.

Data came from immunoSEQ multiplex PCR; TCRdb stores just in-frame clones and leaves some out. The sample has about 33,000 clones; approximately 68% are singletons. The chain recombines TRBV5-1 with TRBJ2-7; 9 bases align to TRBD2. The source is a human donor with classical Hodgkin lymphoma. The specimen was peripheral blood mononuclear cells (PBMCs), collected before the fourth cycle of nivolumab. The CDR3, as DNA: TGCGCCAGCAGCTTGGGGGCGGGAGGGACCTACGAGCAGTACTTC. Its translation: CASSLGAGGTYEQYF.